This section outlines one T cell receptor beta chain sequence together with its context. No antigen is known for it. No base quality values were provided; no much bigger clone lies one nucleotide off. These data are taken from a study of CD8+ T cells in alopecia areata (dated by TCRdb to 2016 to 2018). For the wider study: The treated patients took part in an open-label pilot trial in which moderate-to-severe alopecia areata was treated with oral tofacitinib at 5 to 10 mg twice daily. Patients stayed on tofacitinib for 6 to 18 months and then had 6 months of follow-up off drug so that delayed response and recurrence could be assessed. Disease severity in treated patients was measured with the SALT score, which quantifies the percentage of affected scalp surface area. High-throughput TCRbeta sequencing was used to examine T cell clonal expansion in alopecia areata in both the C3H/HeJ mouse model and human patients. In humans, TCRbeta sequencing was performed on scalp tissue and on sorted CD4+ and CD8+ peripheral blood T cells from healthy controls and from patients with patchy or totalis/universalis alopecia areata. Biopsies were taken from tofacitinib-treated patients at baseline and again at 4 and 24 weeks into treatment, and several of those patients also had a later scalp biopsy. Scalp clonality was compared across normal scalp (n=4), patchy alopecia areata scalp (n=8), and alopecia totalis/universalis scalp (n=8). RNA came from the PAXgene miRNA kit for fixed scalp, the miRNeasy kit for PBMCs, and the RNeasy kit for mouse skin. TCRbeta CDR3 regions were amplified by immunoSEQ multiplex PCR using 35 Vbeta forward and 13 Jbeta reverse primers.

The library was built by means of the immunoSEQ multiplex PCR assay. RNA was extracted from all samples and reverse transcribed into cDNA as template for TCR sequencing. SuperScript III was used for first-strand cDNA synthesis, primed with a 2:1 mix of oligo-dT and random hexamers. A synthetic immune receptor repertoire was used to measure amplification bias, and any remaining bias was corrected computationally. As for how the authors treated the data: Raw reads were preprocessed to remove errors, and CDR3 was defined by IMGT conventions from the conserved cysteine to phenylalanine. Clonality was calculated as 1 minus Shannon entropy normalized by log2 of the number of productive unique TCRs. Whether each scalp clone was CD4 or CD8 was inferred by checking scalp TCRbeta sequences against the CD4 and CD8 repertoires from sorted blood. Drawn from immuneACCESS, this table holds only the in-frame rearrangements with V and J called that TCRdb kept. Clones are partly lost; checked studies trace under half to an unresolved V gene and leave the rest unexplained. V and J calls and clone size are those listed in that table; D and trimming were worked out from the DNA. For this sample the table gives 90,000 to 150,000 clones, of which about 54% were detected only once. The top ten constitute nearly 30% of the sample.

The time point label, as the study defines it: 4 weeks on oral tofacitinib. This specimen's treatment or condition label, per the study, means: oral pan-JAK inhibitor, 5-10 mg twice daily. Lesional scalp punch biopsies and peripheral blood were obtained from alopecia areata patients. After PBMCs were isolated by density centrifugation and stained for CD3, CD4 and CD8, a FACSAria was used to sort CD4+ and CD8+ T cells. Inclusive of the bounding cysteine and phenylalanine, the CDR3 is 13 residues long. Kept here is only the CDR3 DNA, which spans 39 bases and is read in frame from base 1. The germline V gene encodes CDR1 SQVTM and CDR2 ANQGSEA. V and J lose 4 bases and 0 bases, and a span of 9 bases separates them. Study-wide findings and limitations: Because the treated cohort was small and had just a single nonresponder, larger studies are needed to establish links between baseline CD8+ expansion and response. During tofacitinib treatment, many expanded lesional clones stuck around in both scalp and blood, and this persistence may partly explain why relapse happens after treatment is stopped. TCR sequences shared between patients were less clear than in mice, possibly partly because of HLA diversity in the patient population. With tofacitinib, both scalp clonality and the number of expanded CD8+ clones among the top 100 scalp clones went down significantly. Higher clonality and more expanded CD8+ clones were observed in lesional scalp than in normal scalp, particularly in alopecia totalis/universalis, a finding suggestive of antigenic drive. Scalp TCR repertoire analysis is complicated because resident alphabeta T cells in normal human skin are also sequenced, whereas mouse skin is dominated by gammadelta T cells.

This receptor was obtained from a human donor with alopecia areata. The chain is made from TRBV29-1 and TRBJ1-2, with the D gene too uncertain to name. This specimen consisted of CD8+ T cells sorted from blood, obtained at week 4, from a patient treated with tofacitinib. The encoded CDR3 is CSVGSNSNYGYTF. The nucleotides read TGCAGCGTTGGTAGCAACTCTAACTATGGCTACACCTTC.